This TCR beta chain was found in a study of blood T cell dynamics during melanoma immunotherapy. The overall study: First-line therapy was either pembrolizumab or nivolumab with ipilimumab for metastatic melanoma.

Time point reported: week 3, after first cycle of checkpoint inhibitor. Apart from two fast progressors, RECIST 1.1 response was judged 12 weeks post-infusion. Patients had no prior systemic cancer treatment, immunosuppressants or other active cancers. DNA loading was fixed at roughly 360 ng for all bulk PBMC samples. Assay: immunoSEQ multiplex PCR; the TCRdb copy retains only in-frame clones and omits some. The sample holds approximately 14,000 clones; roughly 92% are singletons and the top ten take around 0.99%. This CDR3 is 14 amino acids long. Trimming removed 2 bases at V and 4 bases at J, with 11 bases between. Per the germline V gene, CDR1 is MDHEN and CDR2 is SYDVKM.

The source of this sequence is a human donor with melanoma. The chain employs TRBV28 and TRBJ1-2, with D maybe TRBD1 (5 bases). This sample comprised blood, obtained from a patient treated with checkpoint blockade. The CDR3 protein is CASSLETVAYGYTF. DNA of the CDR3: TGTGCCAGCAGTTTAGAGACAGTGGCCTATGGCTACACCTTC.